This T cell receptor beta chain came from a study of blood T cell repertoires in COVID-19. Whole-study context: Samples of COVID-19 (acute and convalescent) were obtained from the United States, Italy and Spain. The analysed material was cDNA or gDNA that came from T cells, B-cell-depleted T cells, or PBMCs.

Original processing notes: How many nucleated cells were present was estimated from reference gene primer amplification. Measured with immunoSEQ multiplex PCR; TCRdb has only the in-frame clones, and not every one. The V and J calls and the clone size are those of that table, but D and trimming were determined from the DNA. The table has roughly 250,000 clones, about nine tenths seen once. The CDR3 has 15 amino acids. Germline V gives CDR1 SGHRS, CDR2 YFSETQ. Trimming removed 4 bases from V and 4 bases from J, with 17 bases in between. This sequence was found in a man aged 55 to 70 who had recovered from COVID-19. Sequenced material: peripheral blood. The chain joins TRBV5-1 to TRBJ2-5; a weak D match, TRBD1 (6 bases). The CDR3 bases are TGCGCCAGCAGCCGCACGGGACAAGGGGGAGAGACCCAGTACTTC. Protein sequence: CASSRTGQGGETQYF.